This paragraph covers one TCR beta chain sequence. The data belong to a study of T cells expressing NK-cell markers. This CDR3 has 16 residues. CDR1 is SGHRS and CDR2 is YFSETQ in the germline V gene. One entry per CDR3 protein, without DNA, is what TCRdb gives after re-calling the 5' RACE reads. The sample has 440,000 or so distinct CDR3 sequences, and its top ten clones hold 7.3%. The chain links TRBV5-1 to TRBJ2-3; TCRdb's assignment of TRBD2 cannot be checked, as there is no DNA. Sequenced input: blood T cells: a sorted CD56 or NKG2C T cell subset, CD4+ or CD8+ T cells, or bulk PBMC T cells (not recorded which). This receptor was identified in a woman aged 18-69 years in good health. The CDR3 is CASSLVAGSGTDTQYF.